These 19 T cell receptor beta chains came from one sample sequenced in a study of graft-versus-host responses after intestinal transplantation. Data came from immunoSEQ multiplex PCR; TCRdb stores just in-frame clones and leaves some out. The data show around 45,000 clones, with about 95% seen just once and 1.6% held by the top ten. This sample comprised PBMCs, obtained more than 310 days after intestinal transplant. Receptors originate from a human patient who received an intestinal transplant, so some T cells may come from the graft donor.

The V call is TRBV29-1, the J call TRBJ2-7; D is perhaps TRBD1 or TRBD2 (5 bases each). Trimming shortened V by 4 bases and J by 1 base, and 8 bases separated the two germline ends. Germline CDR1 is SQVTM and CDR2 is ANQGSEA. The CDR3 length is 12 residues. The CDR3 protein is CSVAGQSYEQYF. For the CDR3, the DNA is TGCAGCGTTGCGGGGCAGTCCTACGAGCAGTACTTC.

This chain joins TRBV6-1 and TRBJ2-3, with TRBD2 as a possible D gene (6 bases). The V end was cut by 8 bases, the J end by 2 bases, with 8 bases between. The CDR3 has 12 amino acids. Germline lookup yields CDR1 MNHNS and CDR2 SASEGT. The CDR3: CASAGPTDTQYF. The DNA for the CDR3 is TGTGCCAGCGCGGGACCCACAGATACGCAGTATTTT.

The chain is built from TRBV7-9 and TRBJ1-5, with TRBD1 as a possible D gene (5 bases). Trimming cost V 5 bases and J 1 base, with 12 bases left between them. The germline V gene encodes CDR1 SEHNR and CDR2 FQNEAQ (reference sequence). The CDR3 covers 15 residues. CDR3 sequence (DNA): TGTGCCAGCAGCCCCGGGACGGTCAGCAATCAGCCCCAGCATTTT. Amino acid sequence: CASSPGTVSNQPQHF.

The rearrangement uses TRBV2 and TRBJ2-7; D remains unclear. The CDR3 is 14 residues long. Germline-derived CDR1 and CDR2 are SNHLY and FYNNEI. V gave up 6 bases and J gave up 3 bases, with 15 bases separating them. The CDR3 is CASRAQAAHYEQYF. For the CDR3, the DNA is TGTGCCAGCAGGGCGCAGGCGGCTCACTACGAGCAGTACTTC.

The table lists this clone with a few counts. The chain is built from TRBV6-5 and TRBJ1-3, with D perhaps matching TRBD1 (5 bases). Germline lookup yields CDR1 MNHEY and CDR2 SVGAGI. The V end was cut by 2 bases, the J end by 0 bases, with 8 bases between. CDR3 length: 15 amino acids. The CDR3 nucleotides are TGTGCCAGCAGTTACCGGGGCAGCTCTGGAAACACCATATATTTT. This encodes CASSYRGSSGNTIYF.

The chain employs TRBV5-1 and TRBJ2-7; 9 bases align to TRBD1. The junction had 10 bases not matched to a gene; V was cut back by 0 bases and J by 0 bases. Germline V CDR1 and CDR2: SGHRS, YFSETQ. This CDR3 is 18 amino acids long. CDR3 sequence (DNA): TGCGCCAGCAGCTTGGCGGGAACAGGGGGCCTTTTCTCCTACGAGCAGTACTTC. It specifies CASSLAGTGGLFSYEQYF.

This clone appeared once. The chain couples TRBV6-1 to TRBJ2-5, with D perhaps matching TRBD1 or TRBD2 (5 bases each). Deletions cut 7 bases from V and 1 base from J, with 10 bases between. The CDR3 sequence is 13 residues long. CDR1 MNHNS and CDR2 SASEGT come from the germline V gene. Here the CDR3 reads CASTRDRQETQYF. Here the CDR3 DNA reads TGTGCCAGCACCCGGGACCGCCAAGAGACCCAGTACTTC.

The chain recombines TRBV28 with TRBJ2-5; D gene ambiguous. Germline V lookup: CDR1 MDHEN, CDR2 SYDVKM. The CDR3 spans 15 residues. Trimming removed 5 bases from V and 4 bases from J, with 17 bases in between. CDR3 residues: CASSTSPKRRETQYF. Written as DNA, the CDR3 is TGTGCCAGCAGTACCTCTCCGAAGAGAAGAGAGACCCAGTACTTC.

The chain links TRBV27 to TRBJ2-1, with D unclear. The CDR3 spans 13 residues. Per the germline V gene, CDR1 is MNHEY and CDR2 is SMNVEV (reference sequence). Trimming shortened V by 2 bases and J by 0 bases, and 2 bases separated the two germline ends. The CDR3, as DNA: TGTGCCAGCAGTTTAGGCTCCTACAATGAGCAGTTCTTC. It codes for CASSLGSYNEQFF.

The V and J genes are TRBV18 and TRBJ2-7, with D possibly matching TRBD1 (5 bases). V lost 1 base and J 1 base, leaving 8 bases between the germline ends. Germline CDR1 is KGHSH and CDR2 is LQKENI. This CDR3 has 14 amino acids. In DNA form, the CDR3 reads TGTGCCAGCTCACCACTGAAGGGGTCCTACGAGCAGTACTTC. This sequence encodes CASSPLKGSYEQYF.

V gene TRBV28 combines with J gene TRBJ2-5; 10 nucleotides line up with TRBD1. V dropped 5 bases and J dropped 3; count of bases not matched to a gene: 6. Germline CDR1 reads MDHEN; CDR2 reads SYDVKM. CDR3 size: 15 residues. The CDR3 nucleotides are TGTGCCAGCAGTCCCCTGGGGACAGGGGAAGAGACCCAGTACTTC. Protein sequence: CASSPLGTGEETQYF.

The V gene is TRBV4-1, the J gene TRBJ1-6; D possibly corresponds to TRBD1 (5 bases). This CDR3 comprises 16 residues. Germline loops: CDR1 MGHRA, CDR2 YSYEKL. The V and J ends lost 5 bases and 7 bases respectively, with 18 bases between them. The CDR3 region is CASSSPRGGENSPLHF. DNA of the CDR3: TGCGCCAGCAGCTCCCCCCGGGGCGGTGAAAATTCACCCCTCCACTTT.

V is TRBV9 and J is TRBJ2-5; 9 bases are shared with TRBD1. V lost 4 bases to trimming and J lost 5 bases; unmatched junction nucleotides: 6. The V gene's germline CDR1 is SGDLS and CDR2 YYNGEE. This CDR3 is 14 amino acids long. This CDR3 is CASSLRQGEETQYF. In nucleotides, the CDR3 is TGTGCCAGCAGCCTAAGACAGGGGGAGGAGACCCAGTACTTC.

The chain couples TRBV19 to TRBJ1-4, with 8 bases aligning to TRBD1. Looked up from germline, CDR1 is LNHDA and CDR2 is SQIVND (reference sequence). V dropped 8 bases and J dropped 8; count of bases not matched to a gene: 16. There are 16 residues in the CDR3. The CDR3 DNA reads as TGTGCCAGTCACACAGTAAAGCGGACAGGGCAGGAAAAACTGTTTTTT. Protein: CASHTVKRTGQEKLFF.

This chain joins TRBV5-5 and TRBJ2-3; maybe TRBD2 (5 bases). The length of the CDR3 is 15 residues. The V end was cut by 4 bases, the J end by 1 base, with 13 bases between. Germline CDR1 reads SGHKS; CDR2 reads YYEKEE (reference sequence). CDR3 bases: TGTGCCAGCAGCGGCGGACTTCGGGGCACAGATACGCAGTATTTT. It translates to CASSGGLRGTDTQYF.

V and J are TRBV10-1 and TRBJ1-5; 8 nucleotides match TRBD1. The germline V gene has CDR1 WNHNN and CDR2 SYGVQD (reference sequence). The junction had 10 bases not matched to a gene; V was cut back by 9 bases and J by 6 bases. The CDR3 is 14 residues long. The CDR3 loop reads CASRGTGSPQPQHF. Here the CDR3 DNA reads TGCGCCAGTCGCGGGACAGGCTCGCCTCAGCCCCAGCATTTT.

The sample holds one count of this clone. This sequence joins TRBV5-1 and TRBJ2-7; 7 bases align to TRBD1. CDR3 length equals 14 residues. J was trimmed by 3 bases and V by 3 bases; bases with no gene match: 6. The germline V gene has CDR1 SGHRS and CDR2 YFSETQ. CDR3 nucleotide sequence: TGCGCCAGCAGCTCCTCGGGACAGCGCTACGAGCAGTACTTC. It is translated as CASSSSGQRYEQYF.

The genes are TRBV5-4 and TRBJ2-6; D remains unclear. Germline CDR1 SGHNT, CDR2 YYREEE (reference sequence). V lost 0 bases and J lost 0, with 4 bases in between. The CDR3 covers 15 residues. CDR3 coding DNA: TGTGCCAGCAGCTTGGGCGGCTCTGGGGCCAACGTCCTGACTTTC. Translating gives CASSLGGSGANVLTF.

Worth noting for this clone: An end of the junction does not agree with germline; a read error may underlie this. Other DNA sequences from this sample encode an identical CDR3 as well. The V gene is TRBV11-2, the J gene TRBJ1-5; no definite D call. Germline CDR1 SGHAT, CDR2 FQNNGV. The CDR3 is 15 residues long. The CDR3 nucleotides read TGCGCCAGCAGCCAGGACGGTTATAGCAATCAGCCCCAGCATTTT. Protein product: CASSQDGYSNQPQHF.